The 26 T cell receptor beta chains given below trace back to one sample, sequenced in a study of cytotoxic CD8 clonotypes in ibrutinib-treated CLL. TCRdb's table, derived via immunoSEQ multiplex PCR, lists solely in-frame clones and lacks some. The data show approximately 330,000 clones, about 80% seen once. The sequenced sample was PBMCs, obtained before ibrutinib treatment. These receptors came from a human donor with chronic lymphocytic leukemia.

J is TRBJ2-7 and V is TRBV13; D is undetermined. V lost 5 bases to trimming and J lost 6 bases, with 11 bases between them. This CDR3 comprises 12 residues. Germline values: CDR1 PRHDT, CDR2 FYEKMQ (reference sequence). This chain's CDR3 is CASSIGEREQYF. The CDR3 DNA is TGTGCCAGCAGCATCGGAGAACGCGAGCAGTACTTC.

The chain couples TRBV5-1 to TRBJ2-5; D remains ambiguous. The CDR3 consists of 13 residues. The germline V gene encodes CDR1 SGHRS and CDR2 YFSETQ. V was pared by 1 base and J by 2 bases, with 6 bases between. CDR3 protein: CASSLNPQETQYF. CDR3 in DNA: TGCGCCAGCAGCTTGAACCCGCAAGAGACCCAGTACTTC.

The chain couples TRBV12-5 to TRBJ2-1, with 10 bases that match TRBD1. Germline lookup yields CDR1 LGHNT and CDR2 FRNRAP. The CDR3 is made up of 16 amino acids. V lost 3 bases to trimming and J lost 6 bases; unmatched junction nucleotides: 8. DNA for the CDR3: TGTGCTAGTGGTTTAGTTCGGGACAGGGGTTCCAATGAGCAGTTCTTC. Protein: CASGLVRDRGSNEQFF.

The chain employs TRBV7-3 and TRBJ1-1, with no clear D. The V gene lost 5 bases and the J gene lost 0 bases, with 7 bases spanning the gap. CDR3 size: 13 residues. Germline V gene data show CDR1 as SGHTA and CDR2 as FQGTGA. The CDR3 DNA sequence: TGTGCCAGCAGCGCGAACGTGAACACTGAAGCTTTCTTT. Its protein is CASSANVNTEAFF.

The V and J genes are TRBV30 and TRBJ1-1; tentatively, D is TRBD1 (5 bases). Germline V gene lookup returns CDR1 GTSNPN and CDR2 SVGIG (reference sequence). The CDR3 runs to 14 residues. The CDR3 DNA follows: TGTGCGGCAGACAGTGCCCTCATGAACACTGAAGCTTTCTTT. Amino acid sequence: CAADSALMNTEAFF.

This clone appeared a few times. This rearrangement joins TRBV6-1 to TRBJ2-5; 12 bases fit TRBD2. This CDR3 comprises 19 residues. V lost 6 bases and J lost 7; bases outside the gene matches: 21. Germline V gene data show CDR1 as MNHNS and CDR2 as SASEGT. The chain's CDR3 is CASSETMGLAGGKPRTQYF. In DNA, the CDR3 is TGTGCCAGCAGCGAAACAATGGGACTAGCGGGCGGTAAGCCAAGGACCCAGTACTTC.

The chain links TRBV4-2 to TRBJ1-1; D gene unclear. From germline, CDR1 is LGHNA and CDR2 YNFKEQ. This CDR3 comprises 13 residues. V shed 1 base and J shed 5 bases, with 8 bases lying between them. CDR3 sequence reads: CASSQVEWTEAFF. CDR3 nucleotide sequence: TGTGCCAGCAGCCAAGTGGAGTGGACTGAAGCTTTCTTT.

This rearrangement joins TRBV6-1 to TRBJ2-7; 10 nucleotides line up with TRBD1. The V and J ends lost 6 bases and 3 bases, in that order; junction bases with no gene match: 5. Germline loops: CDR1 MNHNS, CDR2 SASEGT. This CDR3 has 14 amino acids. This chain's CDR3 is CASSPGTGVYEQYF. CDR3 coding DNA: TGTGCCAGCAGCCCCGGGACAGGGGTCTACGAGCAGTACTTC.

V and J are TRBV5-1 and TRBJ2-3; 7 bases agree with TRBD1. The CDR3 loop spans 10 amino acids. V trimming: 7 bases; J trimming: 8 bases; junction bases outside the gene matches: 1. Germline V gene data show CDR1 as SGHRS and CDR2 as YFSETQ. The CDR3 DNA follows: TGCGCCAGCCGGGACAGTACGCAGTATTTT. Protein: CASRDSTQYF.

The chain links TRBV19 to TRBJ1-5, with a possible D match to TRBD1 (5 bases). The V end lost 5 bases, the J end lost 2 bases, and 7 bases lay between the germline ends. In germline, CDR1 is LNHDA, CDR2 SQIVND (reference sequence). This CDR3 comprises 13 residues. The CDR3 loop reads CASSAGGNQPQHF. In DNA form, the CDR3 reads TGTGCCAGTAGTGCGGGGGGCAATCAGCCCCAGCATTTT. Filled out from reference TRBV19 and TRBJ1-5, the complete variable domain reads DGGITQSPKYLFRKEGQNVTLSCEQNLNHDAMYWYRQDPGQGLRLIYYSQIVNDFQKGDIAEGYSVSREKKESFPLTVTSAQKNPTAFYLCASSAGGNQPQHFGDGTRLSIL.

V gene TRBV5-1 combines with J gene TRBJ2-7; D might be TRBD2 (6 bases). CDR1 is SGHRS, CDR2 YFSETQ, per germline. V was cut by 0 bases and J by 0 bases, with 19 bases left in between. The CDR3 spans 18 residues. CDR3 region: CASSLGHSLAEFSYEQYF. As DNA, the CDR3 is TGCGCCAGCAGCTTGGGGCACTCATTAGCGGAATTCTCCTACGAGCAGTACTTC.

The genes are TRBV7-3 and TRBJ2-1; the match to TRBD1 covers 9 bases. The CDR3 runs to 16 residues. The V gene end was trimmed by 4 bases and the J gene end by 6 bases; junction bases not matched to a gene: 10. CDR1 and CDR2 from the germline V gene are SGHTA and FQGTGA. The CDR3 DNA reads TGTGCCAGCAGCTGGCGAGGGGACAGGGAGGTCAATGAGCAGTTCTTC. Translation: CASSWRGDREVNEQFF.

The chain carries TRBV21-1 and TRBJ2-1; the table assigns TRBD2, which was not confirmed against the DNA. TRBV21-1 is marked as a pseudogene. The CDR3 spans 14 residues. The DNA for the CDR3 is TGTGCCAGCAGACCCGGACTAGCCTTTGGTGAGCAGTTCTTC. Translated, it gives CASRPGLAFGEQFF.

The J gene is TRBJ2-7, the V gene TRBV9; possible D gene TRBD1, 5 bases. Germline V lookup: CDR1 SGDLS, CDR2 YYNGEE. The CDR3 extends over 12 amino acids. Trimming stripped 3 bases from V and 5 bases from J, with 9 bases between. In DNA form, the CDR3 reads TGTGCCAGCAGCGCAGGGTTCAACGAGCAGTACTTC. This codes for CASSAGFNEQYF. Supplemented by reference TRBV9 and TRBJ2-7, the full variable domain reads DSGVTQTPKHLITATGQRVTLRCSPRSGDLSVYWYQQSLDQGLQFLIQYYNGEERAKGNILERFSAQQFPDLHSELNLSSLELGDSALYFCASSAGFNEQYFGPGTRLTVT.

This clone was seen only a few times. The V gene is TRBV30, the J gene TRBJ1-4, with D unclear. Germline V lookup: CDR1 GTSNPN, CDR2 SVGIG (reference sequence). This CDR3 comprises 13 residues. V dropped 2 bases and J dropped 6 bases, with 10 bases sitting between them. The CDR3 DNA sequence: TGTGCCTGGAGTCCACAGCCCGATGAAAAACTGTTTTTT. This translates into CAWSPQPDEKLFF.

About this clone: The junction departs from germline at one end; a sequencing error may be responsible. The chain has TRBV6-5 and TRBJ1-1, with TRBD1 matching over 9 bases. This CDR3 is 13 amino acids long. The germline V gene encodes CDR1 MNHEY and CDR2 SVGAGI. The CDR3 protein is CASSYTTETGGIF. The CDR3 DNA follows: TGTGCCAGCAGTTACACTACGGAGACAGGGGGTATCTTT.

The chain couples TRBV4-1 to TRBJ2-1, with TRBD2 matching over 13 bases. Trimming at V came to 3 bases and at J to 9 bases, leaving 14 bases not matched to a gene. The CDR3 spans 18 residues. Germline V lookup: CDR1 MGHRA, CDR2 YSYEKL. This CDR3 reads CASSQPSLLAGGPGEQFF. The CDR3, as DNA: TGCGCCAGCAGCCAGCCTTCGCTACTAGCGGGAGGGCCGGGTGAGCAGTTCTTC.

V and J are TRBV5-3 and TRBJ2-7, with D uncertain. TRBV5-3 is assigned to the ORF class and has an uncertain function. The CDR3 is 19 amino acids. Trimming removed 1 base at V and 6 bases at J, with 29 bases between. CDR3 in DNA: TGTGCCAGAAGCTTGCGTCGAAAAGGAGAGGCAGCAACCTCTCCCGAGCAGTACTTC. The encoded protein is CARSLRRKGEAATSPEQYF.

The chain is built from TRBV4-2 and TRBJ2-7; 8 bases are a match to TRBD1. This CDR3 contains 16 residues. CDR1 is LGHNA and CDR2 is YNFKEQ in the germline V gene. Unmatched junction bases numbered 10, after V lost 1 base and J lost 5 bases. The CDR3 nucleotides are TGTGCCAGCAGCCAAGCTATCCAACAGGGGGACCACGAGCAGTACTTC. Protein product: CASSQAIQQGDHEQYF.

The chain couples TRBV18 to TRBJ1-1; D is unresolved. V lost 2 bases and J 0 bases, leaving 13 bases between the germline ends. Germline V gene lookup returns CDR1 KGHSH and CDR2 LQKENI. The CDR3 runs 16 residues. CDR3 sequence: CASSPANRALNTEAFF. CDR3 nucleotide sequence: TGTGCCAGCTCACCAGCCAATAGGGCGTTGAACACTGAAGCTTTCTTT. The whole variable domain, filled in from reference TRBV18 and TRBJ1-1, reads NAGVMQNPRHLVRRRGQEARLRCSPMKGHSHVYWYRQLPEEGLKFMVYLQKENIIDESGMPKERFSAEFPKEGPSILRIQQVVRGDSAAYFCASSPANRALNTEAFFGQGTRLTVV.

This clone was seen once. The chain carries TRBV5-4 and TRBJ2-7; D uncertain. Trimming pared 3 bases from V and 5 bases from J, leaving 12 bases between. The germline V gene encodes CDR1 SGHNT and CDR2 YYREEE (reference sequence). The CDR3 covers 13 residues. CDR3 bases: TGTGCCAGCAGCTCGACCCGGCTCGACGAGCAGTACTTC. Amino acids: CASSSTRLDEQYF.

Only a few counts were recorded for this clone. DNA for the CDR3: TGTGCCAGCGGACAGGCCTTCTATGGCTACACCTTC. Translation gives CASGQAFYGYTF. J is TRBJ1-2 and V is TRBV18, with 7 positions matching TRBD1. V lost 8 bases to trimming and J lost 4 bases; unmatched junction nucleotides: 4. This CDR3 has 12 amino acids. Germline CDR1 reads KGHSH; CDR2 reads LQKENI.

The chain recombines TRBV6-5 with TRBJ2-7, with no clear D. The V gene's germline CDR1 is MNHEY and CDR2 SVGAGI. This CDR3 has 12 residues. Trimming removed 5 bases at V and 1 base at J, with 6 bases between. Written as DNA, the CDR3 is TGTGCCAGCAGTACCGGTTCCTACGAGCAGTACTTC. Protein: CASSTGSYEQYF.

The V call is TRBV29-1, the J call TRBJ1-2; D unresolved. Trimming took 0 bases from V and 5 from J, leaving 10 bases between them. Germline V gene data show CDR1 as SQVTM and CDR2 as ANQGSEA. The length of the CDR3 is 13 residues. CDR3 sequence reads: CSVEDPRTYGYTF. The DNA of the CDR3 is TGCAGCGTTGAAGACCCGAGGACTTATGGCTACACCTTC.

This rearrangement joins TRBV2 to TRBJ1-1; D uncertain. V lost 1 base to trimming and J lost 5 bases, with 5 bases between them. The germline V gene has CDR1 SNHLY and CDR2 FYNNEI. The CDR3 is 12 residues long. The DNA for the CDR3 is TGTGCCAGCAGTGAAGTTCAAACTGAAGCTTTCTTT. Its translation is CASSEVQTEAFF.

The sample holds one count of this clone. This chain uses TRBV6-6 with TRBJ2-1; D may be TRBD1 or TRBD2 (5 bases each). This CDR3 contains 14 residues. Deletions cut 2 bases from V and 1 base from J, with 6 bases between. Per germline, CDR1 MNHNY and CDR2 SVGAGI (reference sequence). The CDR3 region has the DNA TGTGCCAGCAGTTACGGGGGTTCCTACAATGAGCAGTTCTTC. Amino acid sequence: CASSYGGSYNEQFF.